The 30 T cell receptor beta chains below come from one sample, sequenced in a study of blood T cell repertoires in COVID-19. Sequenced by immunoSEQ multiplex PCR; TCRdb stores in-frame clones only, minus some. The table includes about 62,000 clones, around four fifths detected once. Sequenced input: peripheral blood. These receptors originate from a woman aged 50 to 60 with active or convalescent COVID-19.

This clone was found a few times. The CDR3 is CASSPPTGWNTEAFF. The CDR3 DNA reads TGTGCCAGCAGCCCGCCGACAGGGTGGAACACTGAAGCTTTCTTT. The chain links TRBV5-6 to TRBJ1-1; 7 positions agree with TRBD1. The CDR3 totals 15 residues. Germline trimming cut 4 bases from V and 1 base from J; bases unmatched to any gene: 7. The germline V gene encodes CDR1 SGHDT and CDR2 YYEEEE. The entire variable domain, with the rest obtained from reference TRBV5-6 and TRBJ1-1, is as follows: DAGVTQSPTHLIKTRGQQVTLRCSPKSGHDTVSWYQQALGQGPQFIFQYYEEEERQRGNFPDRFSGHQFPNYSSELNVNALLLGDSALYLCASSPPTGWNTEAFFGQGTRLTVV.

V usage is TRBV19 and J usage is TRBJ1-1; D is unclear. V dropped 7 bases and J dropped 1 base, with 10 bases sitting between them. Germline CDR1 is LNHDA and CDR2 is SQIVND (reference sequence). This CDR3 contains 13 residues. DNA for the CDR3: TGTGCCAGTACACTCCGGGGGAACACTGAAGCTTTCTTT. It encodes CASTLRGNTEAFF.

V usage is TRBV5-1 and J usage is TRBJ1-1; 9 nucleotides agree with TRBD1. V trimming: 0 bases; J trimming: 0 bases; junction bases outside the gene matches: 6. CDR3 length equals 17 residues. Germline V gene lookup returns CDR1 SGHRS and CDR2 YFSETQ. The CDR3 spells CASSLGDRVTLNTEAFF. Here the CDR3 DNA reads TGCGCCAGCAGCTTGGGGGACAGGGTTACTTTGAACACTGAAGCTTTCTTT. Looking up the rest from reference TRBV5-1 and TRBJ1-1 gives the full variable domain: KAGVTQTPRYLIKTRGQQVTLSCSPISGHRSVSWYQQTPGQGLQFLFEYFSETQRNKGNFPGRFSGRQFSNSRSEMNVSTLELGDSALYLCASSLGDRVTLNTEAFFGQGTRLTVV.

The chain uses TRBV7-9 and TRBJ2-7; 13 nucleotides align to TRBD2. Germline V gives CDR1 SEHNR, CDR2 FQNEAQ (reference sequence). Germline trimming cut 5 bases from V and 2 bases from J; bases unmatched to any gene: 15. The CDR3 runs 19 residues. CDR3 coding DNA: TGTGCCAGCAGCCCTTTCGGGACTAGCGGGACGCTTTCCACCTACGAGCAGTACTTC. Amino acids: CASSPFGTSGTLSTYEQYF.

This clone was found a few times. The chain has TRBV10-3 and TRBJ2-3, with D possibly being TRBD2 (6 bases). The V gene's germline CDR1 is ENHRY and CDR2 SYGVKD. CDR3 length: 14 amino acids. Trimming left V 4 bases short and J 2 bases short, with 10 bases between. The CDR3 DNA reads TGTGCCATCAGTGGTTTAGCGGTCACAGATACGCAGTATTTT. It codes for CAISGLAVTDTQYF.

The chain joins TRBV6-6 to TRBJ2-7; TRBD2 is a possible D gene (7 bases). Germline V lookup: CDR1 MNHNY, CDR2 SVGAGI (reference sequence). There are 13 residues in the CDR3. V was trimmed by 6 bases and J by 7 bases, leaving 16 bases between them. DNA of the CDR3: TGTGCCAGCAGCCATCGGGGGGCATATGAGCAGTACTTC. Its protein is CASSHRGAYEQYF.

The V gene is TRBV5-1, the J gene TRBJ2-5; D possibly corresponds to TRBD1 (5 bases). Germline CDR1 and CDR2: SGHRS and YFSETQ. The length of the CDR3 is 16 residues. Trimming left V 1 base short and J 3 bases short, with 16 bases between. CDR3 residues: CASSLQGVSQKETQYF. DNA for the CDR3: TGCGCCAGCAGCTTGCAAGGGGTGTCCCAAAAAGAGACCCAGTACTTC.

The gene calls are TRBV27 and TRBJ2-3; weak D call: TRBD1 (7 bases). The CDR3 length is 14 residues. CDR1 and CDR2 from the germline V gene are MNHEY and SMNVEV (reference sequence). Between the trimmed V and J ends, which lost 8 bases and 0 bases, there was a span of 12 bases. The CDR3 reads CASAGTVSTDTQYF. The CDR3, as DNA: TGTGCCAGCGCGGGGACAGTGAGCACAGATACGCAGTATTTT.

The chain combines TRBV7-6 with TRBJ2-3; 13 positions agree with TRBD2. This CDR3 comprises 17 residues. Germline V lookup: CDR1 SGHVS, CDR2 FNYEAQ. J lost 3 bases, V lost 5 bases, and 8 bases had no gene match. This CDR3 reads CASSPGLAGSTTDTQYF. The CDR3 DNA reads as TGTGCCAGCAGCCCGGGACTAGCGGGATCAACAACAGATACGCAGTATTTT.

This clone was counted only a few times. The chain uses TRBV5-6 and TRBJ2-7, with D uncertain. Trimming left V 3 bases short and J 5 bases short, with 15 bases between. Germline-derived CDR1 and CDR2 are SGHDT and YYEEEE. This CDR3 comprises 14 residues. CDR3 region: CASSSRVLNHEQYF. The CDR3 coding sequence is TGTGCCAGCAGCTCCCGGGTTCTCAACCACGAGCAGTACTTC.

The J gene is TRBJ2-7, the V gene TRBV6-6; the D gene is possibly TRBD1 (6 bases). Germline V lookup: CDR1 MNHNY, CDR2 SVGAGI (reference sequence). CDR3 size: 17 residues. Trimming took 5 bases from V and 2 from J, leaving 22 bases between them. CDR3 sequence reads: CASSRKGLGTRTYEQYF. CDR3 bases: TGTGCCAGCAGTCGAAAAGGGCTCGGGACAAGGACCTACGAGCAGTACTTC.

The chain uses TRBV5-5 and TRBJ1-2, with 7 bases lining up with TRBD1. The junction had 3 bases not matched to a gene; V was cut back by 0 bases and J by 7 bases. Germline V CDR1 and CDR2: SGHKS, YYEKEE (reference sequence). This CDR3 region has 13 residues. The CDR3 DNA sequence: TGTGCCAGCAGCTTGGGGACAGGACTTGGCTACACCTTC. Translated: CASSLGTGLGYTF.

The CDR3 nucleotides read TGTGCCAGCTCACCGGGTGCGGGACAGGTTAAGGGCGAGCAGTACTTC. Translated: CASSPGAGQVKGEQYF. The rearrangement joins TRBV18 to TRBJ2-7; 8 nucleotides agree with TRBD1. CDR3 length equals 16 residues. With 3 bases clipped from V and 6 bases from J, the junction kept 13 bases outside the gene matches. Per the germline V gene, CDR1 is KGHSH and CDR2 is LQKENI.

The sample holds a few counts of this clone. The same CDR3 also results from other DNA sequences found in this sample. The chain is built from TRBV19 and TRBJ2-1; D may be TRBD1 (6 bases). The germline V gene has CDR1 LNHDA and CDR2 SQIVND (reference sequence). The CDR3 extends over 15 amino acids. V was cut by 0 bases and J by 2 bases, with 8 bases left in between. This CDR3 reads CASSIEGATYNEQFF. As DNA, the CDR3 is TGTGCCAGTAGTATAGAGGGGGCCACCTACAATGAGCAGTTCTTC.

This clone occurred once. V is TRBV9 and J is TRBJ2-1; 9 bases fit TRBD1. CDR1 and CDR2 from the germline V gene are SGDLS and YYNGEE. V dropped 3 bases and J dropped 10; count of bases not matched to a gene: 5. The CDR3 is 13 amino acids. In DNA, the CDR3 is TGTGCCAGCAGCGGGGGGACAGGGCCCGAGCAGTTCTTC. Encoded protein: CASSGGTGPEQFF.

The gene calls are TRBV23-1 and TRBJ1-2; 7 bases align to TRBD1. TRBV23-1 is identified as an open reading frame with a role that is uncertain. The V segment lost 2 bases and the J segment 4 bases; nucleotides outside the gene matches: 7. The CDR3 consists of 15 residues. The CDR3 spells CASSQGTASFYGYTF. As DNA, the CDR3 is TGCGCCAGCAGTCAAGGGACAGCCTCGTTCTATGGCTACACCTTC.

Regarding this clone: In the same sample, other DNA sequences code for this CDR3. This chain connects TRBV7-2 to TRBJ2-7; 10 bases fit TRBD1. The CDR3 contains 15 residues. The V segment lost 5 bases and the J segment 4 bases; nucleotides outside the gene matches: 8. Germline CDR1 reads SGHTA; CDR2 reads FQGNSA. The CDR3 DNA sequence: TGTGCCAGCAGCCCCCGGACAGGGGGTAGGTACGAGCAGTACTTC. Protein sequence: CASSPRTGGRYEQYF.

The chain has TRBV9 and TRBJ2-2, with a weak D call TRBD1 (6 bases). CDR3 length: 15 amino acids. The V end was cut by 0 bases, the J end by 6 bases, with 12 bases between. In germline, CDR1 is SGDLS, CDR2 YYNGEE. The CDR3 DNA sequence: TGTGCCAGCAGCGTAGTTACAGGGATCCCCGGGGAGCTGTTTTTT. Translated: CASSVVTGIPGELFF.

Only one count was recorded for this clone. The gene calls are TRBV9 and TRBJ1-1; unclear D gene. CDR3 length: 15 residues. V lost 0 bases and J lost 0, with 9 bases in between. In germline, CDR1 is SGDLS, CDR2 YYNGEE. The CDR3 DNA sequence: TGTGCCAGCAGCGTAGGAGCCGGGATGAACACTGAAGCTTTCTTT. Translation: CASSVGAGMNTEAFF.

The V and J genes are TRBV6-5 and TRBJ1-1; a possible D gene is TRBD1 (5 bases). This CDR3 comprises 13 residues. Per the germline V gene, CDR1 is MNHEY and CDR2 is SVGAGI. Trimming took off 5 bases at V and 0 bases at J, with 7 bases between the two ends. The CDR3 reads CASSRQLNTEAFF. DNA for the CDR3: TGTGCCAGCAGTAGACAGTTGAACACTGAAGCTTTCTTT.

This clone was recorded a few times. The V gene is TRBV27, the J gene TRBJ1-1, with TRBD1 matching over 7 bases. With V trimmed by 5 bases and J by 6 bases, 9 bases remained unmatched. Germline lookup yields CDR1 MNHEY and CDR2 SMNVEV (reference sequence). This CDR3 has 14 residues. The CDR3 region is CASSPRTGGAEAFF. CDR3 DNA: TGTGCCAGCAGTCCCCGGACAGGAGGGGCTGAAGCTTTCTTT.

This clone was recorded once. J is TRBJ1-1 and V is TRBV11-2; TRBD1 agrees at 7 bases. The CDR3 length is 13 residues. CDR1 SGHAT and CDR2 FQNNGV come from the germline V gene. V lost 5 bases, J lost 5 bases, and 5 bases stayed unmatched. The CDR3 spells CASSTNRGTEAFF. The DNA of the CDR3 is TGTGCCAGCAGCACTAACAGGGGAACTGAAGCTTTCTTT.

This chain connects TRBV19 to TRBJ2-6; D perhaps matches TRBD1 (8 bases). From germline, CDR1 is LNHDA and CDR2 SQIVND (reference sequence). V lost 4 bases to trimming and J lost 2 bases, with 18 bases between them. CDR3 length: 18 amino acids. CDR3 loop: CASSTRTGRGTGANVLTF. The CDR3, as DNA: TGTGCCAGTAGTACGAGGACAGGGAGGGGCACTGGGGCCAACGTCCTGACTTTC.

This chain connects TRBV5-6 to TRBJ1-2; perhaps TRBD1 as D (5 bases). Trimming stripped 10 bases from V and 2 bases from J, with 21 bases between. Germline CDR1 reads SGHDT; CDR2 reads YYEEEE. The CDR3 is 15 residues long. CDR3 coding DNA: TGTGCCTGCCATCGTCGTGGCAGGGTCAACTATGGCTACACCTTC. Translating it yields CACHRRGRVNYGYTF. Based on the CDR3 plus reference TRBV5-6 and TRBJ1-2, the full variable domain is DAGVTQSPTHLIKTRGQQVTLRCSPKSGHDTVSWYQQALGQGPQFIFQYYEEEERQRGNFPDRFSGHQFPNYSSELNVNALLLGDSALYLCACHRRGRVNYGYTFGSGTRLTVV.

The rearrangement uses TRBV5-1 and TRBJ1-2, with D unresolved. The CDR3 runs 14 residues. The V gene lost 1 base and the J gene lost 8 bases, with 15 bases spanning the gap. Germline loops: CDR1 SGHRS, CDR2 YFSETQ. The CDR3 protein is CASSLSAGEAGYTF. Written as DNA, the CDR3 is TGCGCCAGCAGCTTGTCAGCCGGGGAGGCCGGCTACACCTTC.

The chain has TRBV10-3 and TRBJ2-5, with 7 positions matching TRBD1. The CDR3 has 13 residues. The junction had 3 bases not matched to a gene; V was cut back by 3 bases and J by 5 bases. CDR1 ENHRY and CDR2 SYGVKD come from the germline V gene. CDR3 DNA: TGTGCCATCAGTGACTTACAGGGGGAGACCCAGTACTTC. The encoded protein is CAISDLQGETQYF.

The gene calls are TRBV6-6 and TRBJ1-3, with 9 bases fitting TRBD1. V was pared by 5 bases and J by 3 bases, with 5 bases of the junction left unmatched. CDR1 and CDR2 from the germline V gene are MNHNY and SVGAGI (reference sequence). The CDR3 spans 15 residues. The CDR3 loop is CASSKYRGLGNTIYF. DNA for the CDR3: TGTGCCAGCAGTAAATACAGGGGGCTTGGAAACACCATATATTTT.

Only one count was recorded for this clone. The V call is TRBV30, the J call TRBJ2-7; 8 nucleotides agree with TRBD2. The CDR3 is 14 amino acids. V shed 1 base and J 1 base; nucleotides not matched to a gene: 3. In germline, CDR1 is GTSNPN, CDR2 SVGIG (reference sequence). The CDR3 protein is CAWSAGRASYEQYF. In DNA, the CDR3 is TGTGCCTGGAGTGCCGGGAGGGCGTCCTACGAGCAGTACTTC.

The genes are TRBV7-2 and TRBJ1-2; 7 positions agree with TRBD1. Germline V gene data show CDR1 as SGHTA and CDR2 as FQGNSA. After removal of 5 bases from V and 6 bases from J, the junction contained 15 bases not matched to a gene. The length of the CDR3 is 16 residues. This CDR3 reads CASSVPGQISWDGYTF. As DNA, the CDR3 is TGTGCCAGCAGCGTCCCGGGACAGATATCTTGGGATGGCTACACCTTC.

The J gene is TRBJ1-1, the V gene TRBV6-5; D possibly corresponds to TRBD1 (5 bases). This CDR3 is built from 13 residues. Germline V gene lookup returns CDR1 MNHEY and CDR2 SVGAGI. Trimming took off 7 bases at V and 6 bases at J, with 15 bases between the two ends. The CDR3 bases are TGTGCCAGCACCCGCAGGGAAGGCGCTGAAGCTTTCTTT. The encoded protein is CASTRREGAEAFF.